These T cell receptor beta chains were read from a single sample in a study of CD8+CD57+ T cells in acquired aplastic anemia. A single record per CDR3 protein comes from TCRdb applying MiXCR to the reads. The data contain under 250,000 distinct CDR3 sequences, 47% of them singletons. The sample taken for sequencing was sorted CD4+, CD8+, or CD8+CD57+ T cells (not recorded which) from PBMCs. The receptors derive from a human donor with aplastic anemia. Each CDR3 is given with its conserved first and last residue. The D gene is left open where the match is weak. Part of the rows lack a size; the others show once, few, many or a class for expanded clones.

length,V,J,D,size,CDR3,DNA
13,TRBV24-1,TRBJ1-2,-,-,CATNPDRNYGYTF,TGTGCCACCAACCCTGACAGAAACTATGGCTACACCTTC
13,TRBV2,TRBJ2-7,-,-,CASCTGPPGEQYF,TGTGCCAGCTGTACAGGGCCTCCAGGGGAGCAGTACTTC
14,TRBV19,TRBJ1-5,-,-,CASSIEGGNQPQHF,TGTGCCAGTAGTATAGAAGGAGGCAATCAGCCCCAGCATTTT
16,TRBV4-3,TRBJ2-1,TRBD2,-,CASSQSGTSGNNEQFF,TGCGCCAGCAGCCAATCCGGGACTAGCGGCAACAATGAGCAGTTCTTC
13,TRBV27,TRBJ2-7,-,-,CASSLKSSYEQYF,TGTGCCAGCAGTTTAAAGAGCTCCTACGAGCAGTACTTC
13,TRBV5-8,TRBJ2-1,-,-,CASSGVHYNEQFF,TGTGCCAGCAGCGGCGTCCACTACAATGAGCAGTTCTTC
14,TRBV24-1,TRBJ2-6,-,few,CAISGGPGANVLTF,TGTGCCATCTCCGGTGGCCCTGGGGCCAACGTCCTGACTTTC
13,TRBV30,TRBJ2-7,-,few,CAWSRDLTYEQYF,TGTGCCTGGTCCCGGGACCTTACCTACGAGCAGTACTTC
13,TRBV5-1,TRBJ1-6,TRBD1,many,CASSLQGNSPLHF,TGCGCCAGCAGCTTACAGGGGAATTCACCCCTCCACTTT
14,TRBV3-1,TRBJ2-7,-,-,CASSQEIQGYEQYF,TGTGCCAGCAGCCAAGAAATCCAGGGCTACGAGCAGTACTTC
15,TRBV18,TRBJ1-4,-,-,CASSPPMQGGEKLFF,TGTGCCAGCTCACCACCCATGCAGGGTGGAGAAAAACTGTTTTTT
15,TRBV5-8,TRBJ1-1,-,many,CASSHDIQGNTEAFF,TGTGCCAGCAGCCATGATATACAGGGGAACACTGAAGCTTTCTTT
13,TRBV6-9,TRBJ2-7,TRBD2,-,CASSAVDSGSRTF,TGCGCCAGCAGTGCTGTCGATAGCGGGAGTCGTACCTTC
15,TRBV10-3,TRBJ1-2,-,-,CAISDMGRAIYGYTF,TGTGCCATCAGTGATATGGGACGGGCGATCTATGGCTACACCTTC
16,TRBV15,TRBJ2-7,-,-,CATSSQVAGTVYEQYF,TGTGCCACCAGCAGCCAAGTCGCGGGGACGGTCTACGAGCAGTACTTC
12,TRBV7-6,TRBJ2-3,-,many,CASSSQTNTQYF,TGTGCCAGCAGCTCTCAGACCAATACGCAGTATTTT
13,TRBV6-2/TRBV6-3,TRBJ2-4,TRBD2,many,CASSHKLAGARYF,TGTGCCAGCAGTCACAAGCTAGCGGGCGCTCGGTACTTC
16,TRBV6-4,TRBJ2-5,TRBD2,-,CASSDSAGGPDETQYF,TGTGCCAGCAGTGACTCAGCGGGAGGGCCGGATGAGACCCAGTACTTC
15,TRBV19,TRBJ1-4,TRBD1,-,CASSIVGTGDEKLFF,TGTGCCAGTAGTATTGTCGGGACAGGGGATGAAAAACTGTTTTTT
18,TRBV7-9,TRBJ1-1,-,-,CASSRWTTVTGMNTEAFF,TGTGCCAGCAGCCGATGGACGACAGTCACGGGGATGAACACTGAAGCTTTCTTT
13,TRBV10-3,TRBJ1-2,-,-,CAISPFLNYGYTF,TGTGCCATCAGCCCTTTTTTAAACTATGGCTACACCTTC
20,TRBV2,TRBJ2-7,-,-,CASSLRLLTTGEVRHDEQYF,TGTGCCAGCAGCTTACGACTTCTGACCACAGGGGAGGTTCGACATGACGAGCAGTACTTC
14,TRBV12-3/TRBV12-4,TRBJ1-1,-,-,CASTLGGARTEAFF,TGTGCCAGCACCCTTGGGGGGGCGAGGACTGAAGCTTTCTTT
15,TRBV7-9,TRBJ2-7,TRBD1,-,CASSSDRGPYYEQYF,TGTGCCAGCAGCTCCGACAGGGGGCCTTACTACGAGCAGTACTTC
15,TRBV9,TRBJ1-3,-,many,CASSALQGFGNTIYF,TGTGCCAGCAGCGCGCTACAGGGTTTTGGAAACACCATATATTTT
15,TRBV7-8,TRBJ2-2,-,-,CASSLYSGDAGELFF,TGTGCCAGCAGCTTGTATTCAGGGGATGCCGGGGAGCTGTTTTTT
13,TRBV25-1,TRBJ1-1,-,-,CASIPRGDTEAFF,TGTGCCAGCATTCCCAGGGGCGACACTGAAGCTTTCTTT
13,TRBV15,TRBJ1-1,-,-,CATSSSKNTEAFF,TGTGCCACCAGCAGTAGTAAGAACACTGAAGCTTTCTTT
14,TRBV27,TRBJ1-4,-,few,CASRPPGWTEKLFF,TGTGCCAGCAGGCCCCCGGGGTGGACCGAAAAACTGTTTTTT
14,TRBV9,TRBJ2-7,-,-,CASSVALTAYEQNF,TGTGCCAGCAGCGTAGCACTAACGGCCTATGAGCAGAACTTC
17,TRBV20-1,TRBJ2-2,-,-,CSANLLTGHENTGELFF,TGCAGTGCCAATCTTCTGACGGGACACGAGAACACCGGGGAGCTGTTTTTT
13,TRBV10-3,TRBJ1-2,TRBD1,-,CAISNNRGDGYTF,TGTGCCATCAGCAATAACAGGGGGGATGGCTACACCTTC
17,TRBV7-9,TRBJ2-5,-,many,CASSLVQLSGDRETQYF,TGTGCCAGCAGCTTAGTTCAACTGTCGGGCGACCGGGAGACCCAGTACTTC
15,TRBV10-3,TRBJ2-5,-,-,CASSAPLADQETQYF,TGTGCCAGCAGCGCACCCCTCGCGGATCAAGAGACCCAGTACTTC
14,TRBV20-1,TRBJ2-1,TRBD2,many,CSARDIAGNNEQFF,TGCAGTGCTAGAGATATAGCGGGAAACAATGAGCAGTTCTTC
13,TRBV27,TRBJ1-1,TRBD1,-,CASRPGQGPEAFF,TGTGCCAGCAGACCCGGACAGGGCCCTGAAGCTTTCTTT
15,TRBV5-1,TRBJ1-6,-,-,CASSLAPGEGSPLHF,TGCGCCAGCAGCTTGGCCCCCGGGGAAGGCTCACCCCTCCACTTT
13,TRBV6-2/TRBV6-3,TRBJ2-7,-,many,CASSYGLTYEQYF,TGTGCCAGCAGTTACGGACTTACCTACGAGCAGTACTTC
14,TRBV6-1,TRBJ1-4,-,many,CASSETDYNEKLFF,TGTGCCAGCAGTGAGACAGACTATAATGAAAAACTGTTTTTT
16,TRBV6-1,TRBJ2-3,-,few,CASSQSAGGSTDTQYF,TGTGCCAGCAGTCAGTCAGCGGGCGGGAGCACAGATACGCAGTATTTT
16,TRBV7-9,TRBJ1-5,TRBD1,once,CASSIREGQGNQPQHF,TGTGCCAGTAGTATTCGTGAGGGACAGGGCAATCAGCCCCAGCATTTT
21,TRBV7-3,TRBJ1-1,TRBD1,many,CASSLKAGPTGAYDLNTEAFF,TGTGCCAGCAGCTTAAAAGCCGGTCCGACAGGGGCATACGATTTGAACACTGAAGCTTTCTTT
14,TRBV10-1,TRBJ2-7,-,-,CAGSDGRERYEQYF,TGCGCCGGCAGTGATGGCAGGGAACGGTACGAGCAGTACTTC